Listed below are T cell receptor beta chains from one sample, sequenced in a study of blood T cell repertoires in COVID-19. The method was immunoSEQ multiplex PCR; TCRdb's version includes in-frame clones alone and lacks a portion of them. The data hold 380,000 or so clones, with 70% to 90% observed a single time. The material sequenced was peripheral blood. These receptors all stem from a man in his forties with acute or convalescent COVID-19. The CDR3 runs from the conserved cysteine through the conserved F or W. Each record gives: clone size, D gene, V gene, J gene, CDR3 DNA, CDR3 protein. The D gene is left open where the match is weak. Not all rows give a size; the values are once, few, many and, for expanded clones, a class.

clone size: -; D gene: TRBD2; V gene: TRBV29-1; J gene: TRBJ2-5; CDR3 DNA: TGCAGCGTGCGACTAGCGGGAGTGGAGACCCAGTACTTC; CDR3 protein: CSVRLAGVETQYF
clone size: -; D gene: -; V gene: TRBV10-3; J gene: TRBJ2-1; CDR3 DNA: TGTGCCATCAGTACAACAGGGGAGGCCCTCAATGAGCAGTTCTTC; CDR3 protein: CAISTTGEALNEQFF
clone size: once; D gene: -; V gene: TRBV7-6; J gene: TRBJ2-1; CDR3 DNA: TGTGCCAGCAGCTTAGTGGGCAGAGACAATGAGCAGTTCTTC; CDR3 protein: CASSLVGRDNEQFF
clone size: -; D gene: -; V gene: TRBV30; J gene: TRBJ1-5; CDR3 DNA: TGTGCCTGGAGTGTGGGAGGCAATCAGCCCCAGCATTTT; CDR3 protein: CAWSVGGNQPQHF
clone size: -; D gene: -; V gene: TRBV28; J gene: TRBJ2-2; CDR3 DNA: TGTGCCAGCAGTTTCATGACTGGCGGGGAGCTGTTTTTT; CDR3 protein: CASSFMTGGELFF
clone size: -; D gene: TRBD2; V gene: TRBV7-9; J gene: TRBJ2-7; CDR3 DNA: TGTGCCTCCGCTACTAGCGGCGTCACCTACGAGCAGTACTTC; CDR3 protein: CASATSGVTYEQYF
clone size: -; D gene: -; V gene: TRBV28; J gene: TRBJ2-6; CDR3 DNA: TGTGCCAGCAGTTTAAACTCACCAGAGGGTGGGGCCAACGTCCTGACTTTC; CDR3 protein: CASSLNSPEGGANVLTF
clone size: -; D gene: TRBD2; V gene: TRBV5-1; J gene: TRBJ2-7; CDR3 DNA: TGCGCCAGCAGCTCCGCACCTAGCGGGGGACTATACGAGCAGTACTTC; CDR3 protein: CASSSAPSGGLYEQYF
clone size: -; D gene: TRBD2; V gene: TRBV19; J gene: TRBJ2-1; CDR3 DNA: TGTGCCAGTAGTATAACGACTAGCGGGAGGGGGAATGAGCAGTTCTTC; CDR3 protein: CASSITTSGRGNEQFF
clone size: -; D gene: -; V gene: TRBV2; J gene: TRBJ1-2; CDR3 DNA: TGTGCCAGCAGTGAAGTTAAACGACAGGTCTATGGCTACACCTTC; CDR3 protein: CASSEVKRQVYGYTF
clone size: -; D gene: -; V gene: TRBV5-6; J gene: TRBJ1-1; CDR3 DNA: TGTGCCAGCAGACGACAGACGAACACTGAAGCTTTCTTT; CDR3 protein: CASRRQTNTEAFF
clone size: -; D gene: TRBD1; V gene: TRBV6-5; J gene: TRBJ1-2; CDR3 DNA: TGTGCCAGCAGTCCTCGGACAGGGGGACCCTTTGGCTACACCTTC; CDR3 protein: CASSPRTGGPFGYTF
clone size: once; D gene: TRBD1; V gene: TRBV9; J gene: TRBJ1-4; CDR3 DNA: TGTGCCAGCAGCGCCCAGGGGGCCTTGGGGGGAGAGGAAAAACTGTTTTTT; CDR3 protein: CASSAQGALGGEEKLFF
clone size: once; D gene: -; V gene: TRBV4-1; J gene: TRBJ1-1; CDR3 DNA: TGCGCCAGCAGCTACGGACTCCTGAACACTGAAGCTTTCTTT; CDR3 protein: CASSYGLLNTEAFF
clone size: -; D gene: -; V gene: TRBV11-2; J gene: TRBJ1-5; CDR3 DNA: TGTGCCAGCAGCCCAAAGTCAGGGGACAATCAGCCCCAGCATTTT; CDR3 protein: CASSPKSGDNQPQHF
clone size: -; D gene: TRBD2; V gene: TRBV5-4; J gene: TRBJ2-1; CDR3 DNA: TGTGCCAGCAGCCCTAGCGGGAGCTCCTACAATGAGCAGTTCTTC; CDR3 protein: CASSPSGSSYNEQFF
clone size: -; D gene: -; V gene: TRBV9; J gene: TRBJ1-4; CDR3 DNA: TGTGCCAGCAGCGTGAAGGGGCAGGGGAGCGGAAAACTGTTTTTT; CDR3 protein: CASSVKGQGSGKLFF
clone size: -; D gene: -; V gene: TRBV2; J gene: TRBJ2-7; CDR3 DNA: TGTGCCAGCAGAGGACAGTTCAGCTCCTACGAGCAGTACTTC; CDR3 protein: CASRGQFSSYEQYF
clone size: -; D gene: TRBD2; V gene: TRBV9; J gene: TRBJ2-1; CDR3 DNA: TGTGCCAGCAGCGTATCTCGGGGCGGGAGGGCCGGTAATGAGCAGTTCTTC; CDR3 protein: CASSVSRGGRAGNEQFF
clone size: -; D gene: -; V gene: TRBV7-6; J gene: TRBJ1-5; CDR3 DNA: TGTGCCAGCAGCTTGAACCCCACCAGGGGCAATCAGCCCCAGCATTTT; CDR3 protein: CASSLNPTRGNQPQHF
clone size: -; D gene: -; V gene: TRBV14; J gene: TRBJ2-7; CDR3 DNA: TGTGCCAGCGGGGACTTTTACGAGCAGTACTTC; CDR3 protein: CASGDFYEQYF
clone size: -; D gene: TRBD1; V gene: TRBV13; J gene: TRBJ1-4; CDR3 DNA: TGTGCCAGCAGCGACAGGGATGCAACTAATGAAAAACTGTTTTTT; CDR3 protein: CASSDRDATNEKLFF
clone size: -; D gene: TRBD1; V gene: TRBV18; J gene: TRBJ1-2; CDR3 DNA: TGTGCCAGCTCGCCAGGGACAGAGGGAAAAGGCTACACCTTC; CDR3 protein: CASSPGTEGKGYTF
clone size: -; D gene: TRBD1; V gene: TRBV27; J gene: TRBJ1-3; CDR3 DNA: TGTGCCAGCAGTTTATCCGGGACAGGGAACACCATATATTTT; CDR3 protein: CASSLSGTGNTIYF
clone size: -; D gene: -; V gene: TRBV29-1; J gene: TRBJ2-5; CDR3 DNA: TGCAGCGTTGTTAGTGGGGCTTTTGGTACCCTCCGAGAGACCCAGTACTTC; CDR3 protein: CSVVSGAFGTLRETQYF
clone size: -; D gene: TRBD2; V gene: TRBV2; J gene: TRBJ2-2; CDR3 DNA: TGTGCCAGCCGCGAGAGACTGGGAGGGACCGGGGAGCTGTTTTTT; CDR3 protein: CASRERLGGTGELFF
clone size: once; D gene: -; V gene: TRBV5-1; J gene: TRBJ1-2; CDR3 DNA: TGCGCCAGCCAAGAACAAACCGGGACTCAACGAGGCTACACCTTC; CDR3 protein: CASQEQTGTQRGYTF
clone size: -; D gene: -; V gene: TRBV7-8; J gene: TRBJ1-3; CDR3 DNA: TGTGCCAGCAGCTACAGACAGGTCTCTGGAAACACCATATATTTT; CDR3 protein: CASSYRQVSGNTIYF
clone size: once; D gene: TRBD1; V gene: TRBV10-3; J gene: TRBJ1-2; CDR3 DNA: TGTGCCATCAGTGAAAGACAGGGATCCGGACTTTTAGCTAACTATGGCTACACCTTC; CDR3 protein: CAISERQGSGLLANYGYTF
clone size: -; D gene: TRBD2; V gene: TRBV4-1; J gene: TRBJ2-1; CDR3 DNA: TGCGCCAGCAGCGCCGGGACTAGCGGGGGCAATGAGCAGTTCTTC; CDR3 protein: CASSAGTSGGNEQFF
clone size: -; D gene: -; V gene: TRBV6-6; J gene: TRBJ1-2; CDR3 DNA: TGTGCCAGCAGTTACTCGAGCTATGGCTACACCTTC; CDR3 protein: CASSYSSYGYTF
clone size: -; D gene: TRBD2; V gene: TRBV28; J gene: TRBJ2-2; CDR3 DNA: TGTGCCAGCAGTTTATCCCCTGGACTAGCGGGAAGGGGAGCCGGGGAGCTGTTTTTT; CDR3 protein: CASSLSPGLAGRGAGELFF
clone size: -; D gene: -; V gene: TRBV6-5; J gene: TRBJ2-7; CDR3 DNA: TGTGCCAGCAGTTTTAGCAGGGCACCCTACGAGCAGTACTTC; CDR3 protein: CASSFSRAPYEQYF
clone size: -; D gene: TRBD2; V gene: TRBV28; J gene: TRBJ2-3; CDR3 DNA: TGTGCCAGCAGTGCACGTAGCGGGAGTGGCACAGATACGCAGTATTTT; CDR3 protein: CASSARSGSGTDTQYF
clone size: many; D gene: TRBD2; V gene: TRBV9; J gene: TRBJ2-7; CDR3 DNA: TGTGCCAGCAGCGTAGGCGGGGGGTATCCCTACGAGCAGTACTTC; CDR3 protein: CASSVGGGYPYEQYF
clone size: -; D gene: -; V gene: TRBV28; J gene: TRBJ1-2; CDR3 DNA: TGTGCCAGCGCGGGGGCCAGGGGAAGCTACACCTTC; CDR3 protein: CASAGARGSYTF
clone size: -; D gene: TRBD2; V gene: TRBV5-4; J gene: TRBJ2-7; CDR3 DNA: TGTGCCAGCAGCTTGGGGGTACTAGCGGCCTACGAGCAGTACTTC; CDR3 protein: CASSLGVLAAYEQYF
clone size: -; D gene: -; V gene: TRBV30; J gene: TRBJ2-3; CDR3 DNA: TGTGCCTGGAGTGTGGGGGCGGCTAGCACAGATACGCAGTATTTT; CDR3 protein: CAWSVGAASTDTQYF
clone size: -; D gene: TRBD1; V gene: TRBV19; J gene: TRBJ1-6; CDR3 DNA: TGTGCCAGCGGGACAGGCGAGAGCTCCTATAATTCACCCCTCCACTTT; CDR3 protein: CASGTGESSYNSPLHF